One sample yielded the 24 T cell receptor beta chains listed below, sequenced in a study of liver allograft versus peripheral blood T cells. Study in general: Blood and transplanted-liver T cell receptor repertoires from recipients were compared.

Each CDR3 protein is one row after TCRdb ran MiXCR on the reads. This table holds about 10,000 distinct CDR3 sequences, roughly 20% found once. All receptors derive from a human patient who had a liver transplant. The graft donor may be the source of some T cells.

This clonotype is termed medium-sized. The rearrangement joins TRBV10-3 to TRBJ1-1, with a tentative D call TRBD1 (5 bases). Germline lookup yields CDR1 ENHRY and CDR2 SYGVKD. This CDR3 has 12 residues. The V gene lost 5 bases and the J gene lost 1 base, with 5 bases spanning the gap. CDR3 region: CAISTGNTEAFF. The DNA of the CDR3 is TGTGCCATCAGTACAGGGAACACTGAAGCTTTCTTT.

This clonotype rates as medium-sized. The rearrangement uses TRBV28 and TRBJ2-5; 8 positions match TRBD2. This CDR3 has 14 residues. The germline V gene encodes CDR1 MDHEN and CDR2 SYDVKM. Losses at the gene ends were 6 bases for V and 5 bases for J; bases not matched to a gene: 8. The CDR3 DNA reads TGTGCCAGCAGGGAAGCGGGAGCGGGTGAGACCCAGTACTTC. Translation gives CASREAGAGETQYF.

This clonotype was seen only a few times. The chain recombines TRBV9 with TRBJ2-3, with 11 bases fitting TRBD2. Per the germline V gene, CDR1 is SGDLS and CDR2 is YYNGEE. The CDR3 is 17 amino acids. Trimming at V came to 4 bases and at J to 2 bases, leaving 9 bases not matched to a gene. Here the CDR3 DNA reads TGTGCCAGCAGCCCTAGGGGACTAGCGGATCACACAGATACGCAGTATTTT. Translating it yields CASSPRGLADHTDTQYF.

The CDR3 region has the DNA TGTGCCAGCAGACCCGGACAGGGGGGATCCGGGGAGCTGTTTTTT. Encoded protein: CASRPGQGGSGELFF. The chain carries TRBV7-9 and TRBJ2-2; 10 positions match TRBD1. There are 15 residues in the CDR3. V trimming: 6 bases; J trimming: 6 bases; junction bases outside the gene matches: 7. CDR1 SEHNR and CDR2 FQNEAQ come from the germline V gene (reference sequence).

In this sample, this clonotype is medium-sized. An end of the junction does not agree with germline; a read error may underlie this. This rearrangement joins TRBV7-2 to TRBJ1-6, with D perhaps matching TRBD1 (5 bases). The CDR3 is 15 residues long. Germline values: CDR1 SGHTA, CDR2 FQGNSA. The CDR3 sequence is CASRLGETYNSPLHF. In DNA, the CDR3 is TGTGCCAGCAGATTAGGGGAAACCTATAATTCACCCCTCCACTTT.

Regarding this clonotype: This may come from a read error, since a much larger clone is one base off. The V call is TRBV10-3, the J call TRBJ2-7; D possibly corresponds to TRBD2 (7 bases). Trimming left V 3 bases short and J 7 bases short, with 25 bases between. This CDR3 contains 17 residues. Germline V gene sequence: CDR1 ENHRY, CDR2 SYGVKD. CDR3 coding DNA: TGTGCCATCAGTGAATTGGCTGGAGGGGGAGGGCCTTGGGAGCAGTACTTC. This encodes CAISELAGGGGPWEQYF.

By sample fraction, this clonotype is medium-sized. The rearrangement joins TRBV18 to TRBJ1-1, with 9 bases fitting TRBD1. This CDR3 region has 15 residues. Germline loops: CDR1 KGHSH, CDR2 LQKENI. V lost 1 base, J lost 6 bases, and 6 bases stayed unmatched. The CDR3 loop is CASSPRGQGEAEAFF. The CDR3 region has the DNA TGTGCCAGCTCACCACGGGGACAGGGTGAGGCTGAAGCTTTCTTT.

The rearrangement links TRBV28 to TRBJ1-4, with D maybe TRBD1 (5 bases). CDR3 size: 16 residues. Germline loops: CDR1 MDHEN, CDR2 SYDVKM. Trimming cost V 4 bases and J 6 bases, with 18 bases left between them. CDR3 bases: TGTGCCAGCAGTTCCGAGGCAGGGCCTTTTTATGAAAAACTGTTTTTT. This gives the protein CASSSEAGPFYEKLFF.

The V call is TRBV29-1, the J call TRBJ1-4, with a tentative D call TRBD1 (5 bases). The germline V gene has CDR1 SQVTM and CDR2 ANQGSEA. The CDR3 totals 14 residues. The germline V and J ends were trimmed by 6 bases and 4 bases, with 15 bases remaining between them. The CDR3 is CSVIGGSLNEKLFF. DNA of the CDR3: TGCAGCGTGATCGGGGGGAGTCTTAATGAAAAACTGTTTTTT.

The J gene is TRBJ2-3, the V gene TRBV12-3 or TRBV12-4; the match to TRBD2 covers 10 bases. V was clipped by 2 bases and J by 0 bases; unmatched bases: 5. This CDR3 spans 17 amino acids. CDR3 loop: CASSLREAGGSTDTQYF. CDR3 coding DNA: TGTGCCAGCAGTTTAAGAGAAGCGGGAGGGAGCACAGATACGCAGTATTTT.

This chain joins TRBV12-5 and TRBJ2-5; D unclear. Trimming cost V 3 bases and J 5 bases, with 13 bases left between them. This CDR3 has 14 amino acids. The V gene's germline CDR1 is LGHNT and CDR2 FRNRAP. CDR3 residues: CASGLGLGMETQYF. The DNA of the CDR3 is TGTGCTAGTGGTTTAGGCCTGGGGATGGAGACCCAGTACTTC.

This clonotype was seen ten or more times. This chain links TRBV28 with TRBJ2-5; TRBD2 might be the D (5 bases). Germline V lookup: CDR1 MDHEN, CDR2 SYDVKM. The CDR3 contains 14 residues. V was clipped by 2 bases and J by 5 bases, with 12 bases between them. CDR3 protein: CASSLVGRGETQYF. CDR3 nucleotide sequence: TGTGCCAGCAGTTTAGTGGGAAGAGGGGAGACCCAGTACTTC.

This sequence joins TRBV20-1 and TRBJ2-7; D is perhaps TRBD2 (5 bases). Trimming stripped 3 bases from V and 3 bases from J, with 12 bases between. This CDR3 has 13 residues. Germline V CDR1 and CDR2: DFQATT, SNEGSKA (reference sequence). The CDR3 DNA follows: TGCAGTGCTAGCCCCGGGGTCCTCTACGAGCAGTACTTC. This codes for CSASPGVLYEQYF.

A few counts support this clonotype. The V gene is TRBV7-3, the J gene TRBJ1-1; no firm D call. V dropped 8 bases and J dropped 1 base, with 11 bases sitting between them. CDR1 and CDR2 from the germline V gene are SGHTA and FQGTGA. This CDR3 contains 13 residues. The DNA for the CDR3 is TGTGCCAGCGGCCGATCGGGGAACACTGAAGCTTTCTTT. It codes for CASGRSGNTEAFF. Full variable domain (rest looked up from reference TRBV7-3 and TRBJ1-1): GAGVSQTPSNKVTEKGKYVELRCDPISGHTALYWYRQSLGQGPEFLIYFQGTGAADDSGLPNDRFFAVRPEGSVSTLKIQRTERGDSAVYLCASGRSGNTEAFFGQGTRLTVV.

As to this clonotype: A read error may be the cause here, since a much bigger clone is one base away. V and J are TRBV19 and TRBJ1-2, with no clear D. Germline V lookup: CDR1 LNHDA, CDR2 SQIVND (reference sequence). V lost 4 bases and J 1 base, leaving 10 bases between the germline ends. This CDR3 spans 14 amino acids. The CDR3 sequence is CASSKVGVNYGYTF. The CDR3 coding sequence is TGTGCCAGTAGTAAAGTTGGAGTTAACTATGGCTACACCTTC.

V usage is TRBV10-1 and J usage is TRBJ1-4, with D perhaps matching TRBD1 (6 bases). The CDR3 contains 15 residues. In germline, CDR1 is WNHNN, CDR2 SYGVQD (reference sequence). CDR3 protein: CSPRGQGDLVGKLFF. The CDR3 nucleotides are TGCTCCCCGAGGGGACAAGGGGATCTCGTGGGGAAACTGTTTTTT.

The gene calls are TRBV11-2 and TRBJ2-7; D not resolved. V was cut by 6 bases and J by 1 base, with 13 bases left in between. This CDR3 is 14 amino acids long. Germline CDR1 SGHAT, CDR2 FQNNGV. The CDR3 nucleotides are TGTGCCAGCAGACCCCTCCGAGGTTCCTACGAGCAGTACTTC. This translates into CASRPLRGSYEQYF.

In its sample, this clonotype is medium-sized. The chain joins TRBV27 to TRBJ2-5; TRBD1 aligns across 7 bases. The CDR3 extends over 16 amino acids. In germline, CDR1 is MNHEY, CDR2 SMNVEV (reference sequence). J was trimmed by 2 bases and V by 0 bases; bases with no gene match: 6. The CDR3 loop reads CASSLSVGTAQETQYF. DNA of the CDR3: TGTGCCAGCAGTTTATCGGTTGGGACAGCTCAAGAGACCCAGTACTTC.

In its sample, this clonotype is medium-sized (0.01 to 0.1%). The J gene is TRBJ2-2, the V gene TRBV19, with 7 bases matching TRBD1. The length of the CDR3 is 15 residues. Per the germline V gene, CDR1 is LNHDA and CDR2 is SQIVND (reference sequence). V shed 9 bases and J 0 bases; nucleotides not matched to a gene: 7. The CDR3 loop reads CASPGTETNTGELFF. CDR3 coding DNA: TGTGCCAGCCCAGGGACAGAGACGAACACCGGGGAGCTGTTTTTT.

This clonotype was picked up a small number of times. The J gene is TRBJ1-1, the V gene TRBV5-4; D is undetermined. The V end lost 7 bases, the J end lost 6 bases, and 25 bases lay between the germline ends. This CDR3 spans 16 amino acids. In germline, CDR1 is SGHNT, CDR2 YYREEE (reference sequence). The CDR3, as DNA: TGTGCCAGCCTCCCCGGTGGCGCGACCGGTCTTTCTGAAGCTTTCTTT. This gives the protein CASLPGGATGLSEAFF.

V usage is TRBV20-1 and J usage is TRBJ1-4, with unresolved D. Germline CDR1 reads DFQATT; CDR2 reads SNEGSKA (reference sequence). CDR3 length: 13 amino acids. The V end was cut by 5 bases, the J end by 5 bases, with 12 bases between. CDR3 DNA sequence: TGCAGTGCTTTTCCCTTCTCGAATGAAAAACTGTTTTTT. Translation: CSAFPFSNEKLFF.

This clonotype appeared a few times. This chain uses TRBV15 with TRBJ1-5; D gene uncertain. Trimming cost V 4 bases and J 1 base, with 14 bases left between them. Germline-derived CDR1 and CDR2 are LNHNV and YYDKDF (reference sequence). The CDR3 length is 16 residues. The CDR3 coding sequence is TGTGCCACCAGCAAAGATTTGGAGGACAGCAATCAGCCCCAGCATTTT. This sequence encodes CATSKDLEDSNQPQHF.

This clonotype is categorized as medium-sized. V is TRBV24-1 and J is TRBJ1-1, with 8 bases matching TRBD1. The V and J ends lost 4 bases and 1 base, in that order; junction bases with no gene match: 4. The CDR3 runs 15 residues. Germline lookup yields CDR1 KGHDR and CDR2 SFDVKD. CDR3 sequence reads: CATSESGTGNTEAFF. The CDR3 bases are TGTGCCACCAGTGAGTCCGGGACAGGGAACACTGAAGCTTTCTTT.

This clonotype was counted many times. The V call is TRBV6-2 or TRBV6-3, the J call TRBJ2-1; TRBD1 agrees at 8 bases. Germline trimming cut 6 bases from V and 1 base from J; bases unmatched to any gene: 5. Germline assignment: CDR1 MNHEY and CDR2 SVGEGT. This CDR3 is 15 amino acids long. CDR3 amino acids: CASSAGQGSYNEQFF. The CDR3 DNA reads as TGTGCCAGCAGCGCCGGACAGGGTTCCTACAATGAGCAGTTCTTC.